This T cell receptor beta chain derives from a study of cytomegalovirus exposure and HLA in healthy donors. The overall study: Of roughly 400 genotyped donors, more than 70% clustered with self-reported Caucasian donors. The study, taken as a whole, reports: As immune exposure information, only CMV serostatus was available. Segments of the TCR beta V type were, in most cases, productive about 87% or about 30% of the time in an earlier analysis.

About this clone itself: The target antigen is unknown.

Healthy bone marrow donors made up the donor group. PCR amplification relied on 60 Vbeta primers (plus 13 Jbeta primers). Clones were read by immunoSEQ multiplex PCR, and TCRdb kept only the in-frame ones, dropping some. The table lists about 120,000 clones, 77% of them singletons. V lost 2 bases and J 6 bases, leaving 14 bases between the germline ends. The CDR3 loop spans 15 amino acids. From germline, CDR1 is SGHNT and CDR2 YENEEA. The sequenced sample consisted of PBMCs. The source is a human donor in good health. V and J are TRBV11-3 and TRBJ2-1; tentatively, D is TRBD2 (6 bases). In DNA form, the CDR3 reads TGTGCCAGCAGCTTAATGGGGGAGGCGGTCAATGAGCAGTTCTTC. It encodes CASSLMGEAVNEQFF. Variable domain in full (rest from reference TRBV11-3 and TRBJ2-1): EAGVVQSPRYKIIEKKQPVAFWCNPISGHNTLYWYLQNLGQGPELLIRYENEEAVDDSQLPKDRFSAERLKGVDSTLKIQPAELGDSAVYLCASSLMGEAVNEQFFGPGTRLTVL.